This is a list of T cell receptor beta chains from one sample in a study of shared clonotypes between healthy human individuals. Assay used: immunoSEQ multiplex PCR; TCRdb lists only in-frame clones, some missing. The sample lists under 2,000,000 clones; about 95% were seen once. Sequenced input: naive CD8+ T cells sorted from blood. These receptors originate from a man aged 18 to 29 in good health. Both conserved end residues are part of each CDR3. The D gene is left open where the match is weak. A row's size may be missing; if present it is once, few, many or a size class.

j_call: TRBJ2-2
clone_size: .
v_call: TRBV11-2
d_call: TRBD2
cdr3_nt: TGTGCCAGCAGCACGGGACTAGCGGGAGGACCCGGGGAGCTGTTTTTT
cdr3_aa: CASSTGLAGGPGELFF

j_call: TRBJ2-5
clone_size: .
v_call: TRBV25-1
d_call: TRBD1
cdr3_nt: TGTGCCAGCAGACCGGGACAGCTGTACCAAGAGACCCAGTACTTC
cdr3_aa: CASRPGQLYQETQYF

j_call: TRBJ2-1
clone_size: .
v_call: TRBV28
d_call: .
cdr3_nt: TGTGCCAGCAGCCCGAGCGTTTCCTACAATGAGCAGTTCTTC
cdr3_aa: CASSPSVSYNEQFF

j_call: TRBJ2-1
clone_size: .
v_call: TRBV6-5
d_call: .
cdr3_nt: TGTGCCAGCAGTTACTCTGATGAGCAGTTCTTC
cdr3_aa: CASSYSDEQFF

j_call: TRBJ1-2
clone_size: .
v_call: TRBV2
d_call: .
cdr3_nt: TGTGCCAGCAGTGAAGGGGGCAGGGGATTAGCCTATGGCTACACCTTC
cdr3_aa: CASSEGGRGLAYGYTF

j_call: TRBJ2-2
clone_size: .
v_call: TRBV9
d_call: TRBD1
cdr3_nt: TGTGCCAGCAGCGGTTTGGACAGGGAAGGGAGCCCCGGGGAGCTGTTTTTT
cdr3_aa: CASSGLDREGSPGELFF

j_call: TRBJ2-1
clone_size: .
v_call: TRBV9
d_call: TRBD2
cdr3_nt: TGTGCCAGCAGCGTAGTAGACCTAGCGGGTGAGCAGTTCTTC
cdr3_aa: CASSVVDLAGEQFF

j_call: TRBJ1-4
clone_size: .
v_call: TRBV5-6
d_call: .
cdr3_nt: TGTGCCAGCAGCTCGTGGGGCTGGGGGGAAAAACTGTTTTTT
cdr3_aa: CASSSWGWGEKLFF

j_call: TRBJ1-3
clone_size: .
v_call: TRBV7-6
d_call: .
cdr3_nt: TGTGCCAGCAGCTCCGACCCTAGCTCTGGAAACACCATATATTTT
cdr3_aa: CASSSDPSSGNTIYF

j_call: TRBJ2-7
clone_size: .
v_call: TRBV7-7
d_call: .
cdr3_nt: TGTGCTAGCAGATTCAAGGGGCGACCCTACGAGCAGTACTTC
cdr3_aa: CASRFKGRPYEQYF

j_call: TRBJ2-7
clone_size: .
v_call: TRBV7-9
d_call: .
cdr3_nt: TGTGCCAGCAGCCCAGGGGCTGTAGCGAAATTTTCCCACGAGCAGTACTTC
cdr3_aa: CASSPGAVAKFSHEQYF

j_call: TRBJ1-1
clone_size: .
v_call: TRBV7-9
d_call: .
cdr3_nt: TGTGCCAGCAGCTTAGGAGGGTACAGTGAAGCTTTCTTT
cdr3_aa: CASSLGGYSEAFF

j_call: TRBJ1-2
clone_size: .
v_call: TRBV4-1
d_call: TRBD1
cdr3_nt: TGCGCCAGCAGCCAAGGACAGGGAGCGCCTTCATATGGCTACACCTTC
cdr3_aa: CASSQGQGAPSYGYTF

j_call: TRBJ1-1
clone_size: .
v_call: TRBV6-5
d_call: .
cdr3_nt: TGTGCCAGCAGTTATCGAAGAGGGTTGTCCACTGAAGCTTTCTTT
cdr3_aa: CASSYRRGLSTEAFF

j_call: TRBJ2-3
clone_size: .
v_call: TRBV7-8
d_call: .
cdr3_nt: TGTGCCAGCTCGGAGGCGGACACAGATACGCAGTATTTT
cdr3_aa: CASSEADTDTQYF

j_call: TRBJ2-3
clone_size: .
v_call: TRBV4-1
d_call: TRBD2
cdr3_nt: TGCGCCAGCAGCCCGCGCTTGGGGCGGGGGATTAAGGCCCACCTGACAGATACGCAGTATTTT
cdr3_aa: CASSPRLGRGIKAHLTDTQYF

j_call: TRBJ2-1
clone_size: .
v_call: TRBV30
d_call: TRBD2
cdr3_nt: TGTGCTCGTTCAGGGGATGCTAGCGGGTCCCGCGAGCAGTTCTTC
cdr3_aa: CARSGDASGSREQFF

j_call: TRBJ2-2
clone_size: .
v_call: TRBV19
d_call: TRBD1
cdr3_nt: TGTGCCAGTAGTACCAGGGACAGATACACCGGGGAGCTGTTTTTT
cdr3_aa: CASSTRDRYTGELFF

j_call: TRBJ2-1
clone_size: .
v_call: TRBV7-9
d_call: .
cdr3_nt: TGTGCCAGCAGCCCCGTACCGACAGGAAACTATTACAATGAGCAGTTCTTC
cdr3_aa: CASSPVPTGNYYNEQFF

j_call: TRBJ1-2
clone_size: .
v_call: TRBV9
d_call: .
cdr3_nt: TGTGCCAGCAGCGCCATGCCGTCGGTGAACTATGGCTACACCTTC
cdr3_aa: CASSAMPSVNYGYTF

j_call: TRBJ2-2
clone_size: .
v_call: TRBV5-8
d_call: .
cdr3_nt: TGTGCCAGCAGCTTTGACAGCGCGAACACCGGGGAGCTGTTTTTT
cdr3_aa: CASSFDSANTGELFF

j_call: TRBJ2-7
clone_size: .
v_call: TRBV13
d_call: .
cdr3_nt: TGTGCCAGCAGCTTGAGACAGGACTACGAGCAGTACTTC
cdr3_aa: CASSLRQDYEQYF

j_call: TRBJ2-1
clone_size: .
v_call: TRBV11-2
d_call: TRBD2
cdr3_nt: TGTGCCAGCAGCTCGACTAGCCATCGAGGCTACAATGAGCAGTTCTTC
cdr3_aa: CASSSTSHRGYNEQFF

j_call: TRBJ2-7
clone_size: once
v_call: TRBV7-2
d_call: TRBD2
cdr3_nt: TGTGCCAGCAGCCCCCGGACTAGCGGGACATCCTACGAGCAGTACTTC
cdr3_aa: CASSPRTSGTSYEQYF

j_call: TRBJ1-2
clone_size: .
v_call: TRBV5-4
d_call: TRBD1
cdr3_nt: TGTGCCAGCAGCTCGACAGGGACCCAAAGCTACACCTTC
cdr3_aa: CASSSTGTQSYTF

j_call: TRBJ2-7
clone_size: .
v_call: TRBV10-3
d_call: .
cdr3_nt: TGTGCCATCAGTGAGTCCAATCAGAGCTCCTACGAGCAGTACTTC
cdr3_aa: CAISESNQSSYEQYF

j_call: TRBJ1-2
clone_size: .
v_call: TRBV30
d_call: .
cdr3_nt: TGTGCCTACGGGGAGGTCGACTATGGCTACACCTTC
cdr3_aa: CAYGEVDYGYTF

j_call: TRBJ1-4
clone_size: .
v_call: TRBV2
d_call: TRBD1
cdr3_nt: TGTGCCAGCTTTCCCGGGACAGGGGGGTTTACTAATGAAAAACTGTTTTTT
cdr3_aa: CASFPGTGGFTNEKLFF

j_call: TRBJ1-4
clone_size: .
v_call: TRBV11-2
d_call: TRBD1
cdr3_nt: TGTGCCAGCAGCTTAGTTCCATCGACAGGGCCTAATGAAAAACTGTTTTTT
cdr3_aa: CASSLVPSTGPNEKLFF

j_call: TRBJ2-7
clone_size: .
v_call: TRBV21-1
d_call: .
cdr3_nt: TGTGCCAGCAGCAAATGGCGGGGCAGGTGCGAGCAGTACTTC
cdr3_aa: CASSKWRGRCEQYF

j_call: TRBJ2-2
clone_size: .
v_call: TRBV5-4
d_call: TRBD1
cdr3_nt: TGTGCCAGCAGCGGAAATACAGGGGGTCATAACACCGGGGAGCTGTTTTTT
cdr3_aa: CASSGNTGGHNTGELFF

j_call: TRBJ2-5
clone_size: .
v_call: TRBV5-5
d_call: .
cdr3_nt: TGTGCCAGCAGCTTGATGACGGGAGAGACCCAGTACTTC
cdr3_aa: CASSLMTGETQYF

j_call: TRBJ2-4
clone_size: once
v_call: TRBV27
d_call: .
cdr3_nt: TGTGCCAGCAGTTTAGACGGGACATTAAACATTCAGTACTTC
cdr3_aa: CASSLDGTLNIQYF

j_call: TRBJ2-1
clone_size: .
v_call: TRBV15
d_call: .
cdr3_nt: TGTGCCACCAGCAGAGAAATGGTGTTGGATGAGCAGTTCTTC
cdr3_aa: CATSREMVLDEQFF

j_call: TRBJ2-7
clone_size: .
v_call: TRBV11-2
d_call: TRBD2
cdr3_nt: TGTGCCAGCAGCCCCTGGACTAGCGGGGTCCCCCACGAGCAGTACTTC
cdr3_aa: CASSPWTSGVPHEQYF

j_call: TRBJ1-1
clone_size: .
v_call: TRBV19
d_call: .
cdr3_nt: TGTGCCAGTACAACAGAGAACACTGAAGCTTTCTTT
cdr3_aa: CASTTENTEAFF

j_call: TRBJ1-3
clone_size: .
v_call: TRBV5-6
d_call: .
cdr3_nt: TGTGCCAGCAGCTTGGTGGGGGGGCCCTCTGGAAACACCATATATTTT
cdr3_aa: CASSLVGGPSGNTIYF

j_call: TRBJ1-2
clone_size: .
v_call: TRBV5-6
d_call: TRBD1
cdr3_nt: TGTGCCAGCAGCAACCGGGACAGCCTTTTGTATGGCTACACCTTC
cdr3_aa: CASSNRDSLLYGYTF

j_call: TRBJ2-7
clone_size: .
v_call: TRBV27
d_call: .
cdr3_nt: TGTGCCAGCAGCGTAGGGGGGGGCCCCGGGGAGCAGTACTTC
cdr3_aa: CASSVGGGPGEQYF

j_call: TRBJ2-5
clone_size: once
v_call: TRBV30
d_call: .
cdr3_nt: TGTGCCTGGAGTGTGGCAGGGGACCAAGAGACCCAGTACTTC
cdr3_aa: CAWSVAGDQETQYF